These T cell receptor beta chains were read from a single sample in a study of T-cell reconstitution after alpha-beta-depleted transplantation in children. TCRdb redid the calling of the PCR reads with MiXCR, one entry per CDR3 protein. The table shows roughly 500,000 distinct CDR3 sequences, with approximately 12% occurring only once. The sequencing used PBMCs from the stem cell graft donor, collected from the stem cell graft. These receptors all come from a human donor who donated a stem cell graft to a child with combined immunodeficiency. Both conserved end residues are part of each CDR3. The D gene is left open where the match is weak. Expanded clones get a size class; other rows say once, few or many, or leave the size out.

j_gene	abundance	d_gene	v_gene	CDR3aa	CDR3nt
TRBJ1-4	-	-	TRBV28	CASSLLARGISEKLFF	TGTGCCAGCAGTTTATTAGCGAGGGGAATAAGTGAAAAACTGTTTTTT
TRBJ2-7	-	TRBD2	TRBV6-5	CASSYQAGGASYEQYF	TGTGCCAGCAGTTACCAGGCCGGGGGGGCCTCCTACGAGCAGTACTTC
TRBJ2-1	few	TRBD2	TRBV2	CASRKLLAGDLYNEQFF	TGTGCCAGCAGGAAGCTACTAGCGGGAGACCTCTACAATGAGCAGTTCTTC
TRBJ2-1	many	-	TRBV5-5	CASSLQEGSYNEQFF	TGTGCCAGCAGCTTGCAGGAAGGATCCTACAATGAGCAGTTCTTC
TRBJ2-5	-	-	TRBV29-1	CSVVAWDFQETQYF	TGCAGCGTTGTTGCGTGGGATTTCCAAGAGACCCAGTACTTC
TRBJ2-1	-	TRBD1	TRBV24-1	CATSDRQGSSYNEQFF	TGTGCCACCAGTGATCGACAGGGCAGCTCCTACAATGAGCAGTTCTTC
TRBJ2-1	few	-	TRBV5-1	CASSFSLQGRTGNEQFF	TGCGCCAGCAGCTTCTCCCTACAGGGAAGGACGGGCAATGAGCAGTTCTTC
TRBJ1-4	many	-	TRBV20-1	CSARRQPTNEKLFF	TGCAGTGCTAGAAGGCAGCCAACTAATGAAAAACTGTTTTTT
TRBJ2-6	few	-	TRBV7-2	CASSLSDSGANVLTF	TGTGCCAGCAGCTTATCAGACTCTGGGGCCAACGTCCTGACTTTC
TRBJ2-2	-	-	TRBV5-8	CASSSEWDSRTGELFF	TGTGCCAGCAGTTCCGAATGGGATTCCCGGACCGGGGAGCTGTTTTTT
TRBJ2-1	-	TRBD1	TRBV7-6	CASSSTGASYNEQFF	TGTGCCAGCAGCTCCACAGGGGCCTCCTACAATGAGCAGTTCTTC
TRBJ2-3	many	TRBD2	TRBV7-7	CASSLGRGSTDTQYF	TGTGCTAGCAGCTTAGGGCGGGGGAGCACAGATACGCAGTATTTT
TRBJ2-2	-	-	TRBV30	CAWIINPGGAGELFF	TGTGCCTGGATCATAAATCCTGGGGGAGCCGGGGAGCTGTTTTTT
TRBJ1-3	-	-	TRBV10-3	CAISAARGRSGNTIYF	TGTGCCATCAGTGCGGCCCGGGGCCGTTCTGGAAACACCATATATTTT
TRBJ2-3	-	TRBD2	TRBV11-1	CASSSPRGTSGIYTDTQYF	TGTGCCAGCAGCTCCCCCCGGGGGACTAGCGGGATTTACACAGATACGCAGTATTTT
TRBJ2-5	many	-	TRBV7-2	CASSLTPGSRQETQYF	TGTGCCAGCAGCTTAACCCCCGGCAGTCGGCAAGAGACCCAGTACTTC
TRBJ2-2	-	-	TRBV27	CASSLLGQNTGELFF	TGTGCCAGCAGTTTATTGGGACAAAACACCGGGGAGCTGTTTTTT
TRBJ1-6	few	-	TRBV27	CASSYRPPYNSPLHF	TGTGCCAGCAGTTACAGGCCTCCCTATAATTCACCCCTCCACTTT
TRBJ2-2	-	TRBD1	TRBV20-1	CSAIGTGGMAGELFF	TGCAGTGCTATAGGGACAGGGGGAATGGCCGGGGAGCTGTTTTTT
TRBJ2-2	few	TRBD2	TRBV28	CASTSWGGAGELFF	TGTGCCAGCACCAGTTGGGGGGGGGCCGGGGAGCTGTTTTTT
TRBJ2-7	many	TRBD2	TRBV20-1	CSARHSGSYEQYF	TGCAGTGCTAGACATAGCGGGAGCTACGAGCAGTACTTC
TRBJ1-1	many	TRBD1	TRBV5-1	CASSLGGGQGTEAFF	TGCGCCAGCAGCTTGGGAGGGGGCCAGGGCACTGAAGCTTTCTTT
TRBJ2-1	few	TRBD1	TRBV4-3	CASSQDIWDRAYNEQFF	TGCGCCAGCAGCCAAGATATTTGGGACAGGGCGTACAATGAGCAGTTCTTC
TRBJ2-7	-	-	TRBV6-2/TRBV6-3	CASRNAHEQYF	TGTGCCAGCAGGAATGCCCACGAGCAGTACTTC
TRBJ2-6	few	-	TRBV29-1	CSVGFAGANVLTF	TGCAGCGTGGGCTTTGCTGGGGCCAACGTCCTGACTTTC
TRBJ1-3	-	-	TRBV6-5	CASSYSQASSGNTIYF	TGTGCCAGCAGTTACTCGCAGGCTTCCTCTGGAAACACCATATATTTT
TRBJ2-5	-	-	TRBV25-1	CASMRDYQETQYF	TGTGCCAGCATGCGGGACTACCAAGAGACCCAGTACTTC
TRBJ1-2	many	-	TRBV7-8	CASSLVEGANYGYTF	TGTGCCAGCAGCTTAGTTGAGGGGGCTAACTATGGCTACACCTTC
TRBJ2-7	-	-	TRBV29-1	CSVDEGKHEQYF	TGCAGCGTTGATGAGGGGAAGCACGAGCAGTACTTC
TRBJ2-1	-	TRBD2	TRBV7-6	CASSLGLGRNEQFF	TGTGCCAGCAGCTTGGGACTAGGAAGAAATGAGCAGTTCTTC
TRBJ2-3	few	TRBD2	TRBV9	CASSVEGLATDTQYF	TGTGCCAGCAGCGTAGAGGGACTAGCGACAGATACGCAGTATTTT
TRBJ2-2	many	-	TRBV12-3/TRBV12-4	CASSPQYTGELFF	TGTGCCAGCAGTCCCCAGTACACCGGGGAGCTGTTTTTT
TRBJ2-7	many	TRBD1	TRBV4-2	CASSQAGTGEPYEQYF	TGTGCCAGCAGCCAAGCCGGGACAGGGGAGCCCTACGAGCAGTACTTC
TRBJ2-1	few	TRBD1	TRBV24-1	CATGTGALNEQFF	TGTGCCACCGGGACAGGGGCTTTGAATGAGCAGTTCTTC
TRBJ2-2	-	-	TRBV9	CASSLTAGLNTGELFF	TGTGCCAGCAGCCTGACGGCGGGACTCAACACCGGGGAGCTGTTTTTT
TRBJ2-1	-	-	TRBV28	CASSFPGAPNNEQFF	TGTGCCAGCAGTTTTCCGGGGGCGCCTAACAATGAGCAGTTCTTC
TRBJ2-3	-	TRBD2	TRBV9	CASSGPRAGVGDTQYF	TGTGCCAGCAGCGGCCCTAGGGCGGGAGTCGGCGATACGCAGTATTTT
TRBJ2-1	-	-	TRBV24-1	CATSVSDARGNEQFF	TGTGCCACCAGTGTGTCGGACGCCAGAGGCAATGAGCAGTTCTTC
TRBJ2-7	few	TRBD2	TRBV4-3	CASSQNGRGLSLAGIKQYF	TGCGCCAGCAGCCAAAATGGTCGGGGTTTAAGCCTAGCGGGGATCAAGCAGTACTTC
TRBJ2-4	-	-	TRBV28	CASSLRSSPIFSIAKNIQYF	TGTGCCAGCAGTTTGCGTAGCAGCCCTATCTTCTCGATAGCCAAAAACATTCAGTACTTC
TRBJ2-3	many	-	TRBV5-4	CASSLARTDTQYF	TGTGCCAGCAGCTTGGCGCGGACAGATACGCAGTATTTT
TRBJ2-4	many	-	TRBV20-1	CSATGPAAPKNIQYF	TGCAGTGCTACGGGTCCAGCGGCACCCAAAAACATTCAGTACTTC
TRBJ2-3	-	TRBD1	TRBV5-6	CASSRRTGVGADTQYF	TGTGCCAGCAGCCGTCGGACAGGGGTTGGCGCAGATACGCAGTATTTT
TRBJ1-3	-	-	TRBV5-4	CASRDNRAAGNTIYF	TGTGCCAGCAGGGATAACAGGGCGGCCGGAAACACCATATATTTT
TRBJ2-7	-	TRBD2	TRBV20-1	CSARDRLAVYEQYF	TGCAGTGCTAGAGATCGGCTAGCGGTGTACGAGCAGTACTTC
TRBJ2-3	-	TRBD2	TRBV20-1	CSAQGGADNTDTQYF	TGCAGTGCCCAGGGAGGGGCAGACAATACAGATACGCAGTATTTT
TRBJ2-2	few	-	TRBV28	CASSLFTGYTGELFF	TGTGCCAGCAGTTTGTTTACAGGGTACACCGGGGAGCTGTTTTTT
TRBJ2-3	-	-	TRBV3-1	CASSVFQGNTDTQYF	TGTGCCAGCAGCGTTTTTCAGGGTAATACAGATACGCAGTATTTT
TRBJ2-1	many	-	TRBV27	CASSPNRDSLYNEQFF	TGTGCCAGCAGTCCCAACCGGGACTCACTCTACAATGAGCAGTTCTTC
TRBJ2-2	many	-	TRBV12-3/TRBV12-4	CASSLGIALNTGELFF	TGTGCCAGCAGTCTGGGGATAGCGTTGAACACCGGGGAGCTGTTTTTT
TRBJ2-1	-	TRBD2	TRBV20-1	CSASSGSYNEQFF	TGCAGTGCCAGTAGCGGGAGTTACAATGAGCAGTTCTTC
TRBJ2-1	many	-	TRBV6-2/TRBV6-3	CASRPFRIADEQFF	TGTGCCAGCAGACCATTTAGGATAGCGGATGAGCAGTTCTTC
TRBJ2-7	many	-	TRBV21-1	CARGGTPASEQYF	TGTGCCAGGGGAGGGACTCCAGCCTCCGAGCAGTACTTC
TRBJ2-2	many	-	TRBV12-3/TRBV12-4	CASSLQIANTGELFF	TGTGCCAGCAGTTTACAAATAGCGAACACCGGGGAGCTGTTTTTT
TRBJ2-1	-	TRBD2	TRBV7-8	CASSTTAAGGPRNEQFF	TGTGCCAGCAGCACTACAGCAGCGGGAGGGCCTCGCAATGAGCAGTTCTTC
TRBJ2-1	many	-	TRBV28	CASSSGRLGYNEQFF	TGTGCCAGCAGTTCGGGTCGCCTTGGGTACAATGAGCAGTTCTTC
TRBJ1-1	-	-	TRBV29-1	CSGIRQLMNTEAFF	TGCAGCGGGATAAGACAGCTAATGAACACTGAAGCTTTCTTT
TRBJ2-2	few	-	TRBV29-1	CSVEAGAGTGELFF	TGCAGCGTTGAGGCCGGGGCGGGCACCGGGGAGCTGTTTTTT